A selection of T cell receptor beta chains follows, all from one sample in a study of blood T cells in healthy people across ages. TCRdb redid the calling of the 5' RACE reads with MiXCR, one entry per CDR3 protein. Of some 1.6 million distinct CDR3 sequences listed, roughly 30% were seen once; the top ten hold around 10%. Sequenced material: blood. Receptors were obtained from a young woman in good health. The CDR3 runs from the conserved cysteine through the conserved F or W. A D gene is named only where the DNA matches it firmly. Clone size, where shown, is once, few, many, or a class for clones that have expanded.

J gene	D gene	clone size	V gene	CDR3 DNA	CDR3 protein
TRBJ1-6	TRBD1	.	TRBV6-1	TGTGCCAGCAGTACGGGACAGGTGTATAATTCACCCCTCCACTTT	CASSTGQVYNSPLHF
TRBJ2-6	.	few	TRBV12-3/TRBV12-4	TGTGCCAGCAGTTTTCGGTGGCAGGTTAACTCTGGGGCCAACGTCCTGACTTTC	CASSFRWQVNSGANVLTF
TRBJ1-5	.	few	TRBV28	TGTGCCAGCAACCGACAGAGCAATCAGCCCCAGCATTTT	CASNRQSNQPQHF
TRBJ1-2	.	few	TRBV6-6	TGTGCCAGCAGCAATACACAGGGCTACTATGGCTACACCTTC	CASSNTQGYYGYTF
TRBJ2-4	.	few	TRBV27	TGTGCCAGCAGTTCGCGGGACCCCATGGCAAACATTCAGTACTTC	CASSSRDPMANIQYF
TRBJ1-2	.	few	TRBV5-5	TGTGCCAGCAGCTGGGAGAACTATGGCTACACCTTC	CASSWENYGYTF
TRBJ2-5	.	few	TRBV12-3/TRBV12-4	TGTGCCAGCAGCCCCACCGCTAGCGCCGAAGAGACCCAGTACTTC	CASSPTASAEETQYF
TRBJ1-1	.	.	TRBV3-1	TGTGCCAGCAGCCAAATCCAGGGGGAAGCTTTCTTT	CASSQIQGEAFF
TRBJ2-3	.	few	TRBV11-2	TGTGCCAGCAGCTTAGCGGCGATAACAGATACGCAGTATTTT	CASSLAAITDTQYF
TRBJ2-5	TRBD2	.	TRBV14	TGTGCCAGCAACCAGCCGGGACTAGCGGGAGGCCCACCATACCAAGAGACCCAGTACTTC	CASNQPGLAGGPPYQETQYF
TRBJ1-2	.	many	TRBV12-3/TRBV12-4	TGTGCCAGCAGTCCCAGGGGACGGGGCTACACCTTC	CASSPRGRGYTF
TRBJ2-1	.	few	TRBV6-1	TGTGCCAGCAGTACCCGACTAGTAAATAAGAACAATGAGCAGTTCTTC	CASSTRLVNKNNEQFF
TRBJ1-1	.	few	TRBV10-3	TGTGCCATCAGTGCGGGGACTGAAGCTTTCTTT	CAISAGTEAFF
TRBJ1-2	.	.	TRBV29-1	TGCAGCGTTGAAGACGGGGGGGGCGTTGGCTACACCTTC	CSVEDGGGVGYTF
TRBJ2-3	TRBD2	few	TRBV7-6	TGTGCCAGCAGCTTAGCCCCGGGACTAGTGGATACGCAGTATTTT	CASSLAPGLVDTQYF
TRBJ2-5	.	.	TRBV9	TGTGCCAGCAGCGCATTATCCTGGTACCAAGAGACCCAGTACTTC	CASSALSWYQETQYF
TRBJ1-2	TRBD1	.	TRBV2	TGTGCCAGCAGTGCACTCGGGACAGCCTATGGCTACACCTTC	CASSALGTAYGYTF